This section outlines one TCR beta chain sequence together with its context. No antigen is known for it. Base qualities are missing; no much larger clone stands one base away. Sequencing instrument: Illumina NovaSeq 6000. TCR cDNA was synthesized by 5'RACE template switching, which introduced a universal primer site and unique molecular identifiers. cDNA synthesis was primed from both the TCR alpha and TCR beta constant segments. Two PCR steps were used to amplify libraries, with sample barcodes and sequencing adapters being added in the second step. Sequencing of libraries was performed on Illumina HiSeq 2500 (2x100 bp) or NovaSeq (2x150 bp). For the original study's pipeline: Demultiplexing of reads and collapsing into UMI consensus sequences were performed with MIGEC, and V(D)J alignment was carried out with MiXCR. Vaccine-responding clonotypes were defined with edgeR using replicate PBMC samples, requiring FDR below 0.01 and a log2 fold change above 5 up to day 15. Each bulk clonotype was labeled CD4 or CD8 based on which sequenced repertoire, CD4 or CD8, contained the clonotype at higher abundance. TCRdb passed the public sequencing reads through fastp at Q25 and MiXCR, retaining productive beta sequences. Rows merge per CDR3 protein into single entries with the most common DNA and genes. TCRdb assigned the V and J calls; the authors' analysis was not used. A total of about 300,000 distinct CDR3 sequences appear in this sample, 7.5% to 9% of them only once. About 3.7% of the sample rests with the top ten.

The entry originates in a study of T cells after yellow fever vaccination (dated by TCRdb to 2018 to 2020). Regarding the research as a whole: The SMART-Seq v4 Ultra Low Input RNA kit was used to prepare libraries from fractions with low cell numbers. Blood was drawn at multiple timepoints before and after primary and secondary immunization, with bulk PBMC replicates and cell subsets isolated. To follow T-cell clones before and after primary and booster YFV17D yellow fever vaccination, bulk TCR alpha and beta repertoires were sequenced over time. The cohort comprised two healthy male donors, one aged 18 to 29 and one aged 30 to 40 years. Overall study outcomes, separate from this receptor: A small fraction of clonotypes appeared in both the CD4 and CD8 compartments, likely as a result of convergent recombination. Compared with the primary T-cell response, the secondary T-cell response was weaker but faster, peaking on day 5 rather than day 15. Most clones expanded after primary vaccination (approximately 95% of CD4 and around nine tenths of CD8) were re-detected after the booster, suggesting that broad memory maintenance occurred. The study included only a couple of donors, which limits how far the findings can be generalized. Computational filtering was needed because FACS-sorted repertoires could contain abundant contaminating clonotypes from the bulk population.

The treatment or condition label for this specimen denotes: live attenuated yellow fever vaccine strain. PBMCs were isolated from peripheral blood using a standard Ficoll-Paque protocol. Dynabeads CD4 and CD8 positive selection kits were used to isolate CD4 and CD8 T-cell fractions. TriZol was used to extract RNA from bulk PBMCs, CD4 and CD8 fractions, and dextramer-positive and dextramer-negative fractions. V is reduced by 0 bases and J by 4 bases, leaving a spacing of 8 bases between them. CDR1 and CDR2 are read off the germline V gene as LGHNT and FRNRAP. The CDR3 runs 14 amino acids, cysteine and phenylalanine included. Just the 42-base CDR3 DNA is kept, in frame starting at base 1.

Rearrangement joined TRBV12-5 to TRBJ2-3; the D gene remains uncertain. This clonotype was obtained from a man aged 18-30 years who received the YFV17D yellow fever vaccine. This sample comprised CD4+ T cells sorted from PBMCs, obtained 5 days after the yellow fever booster vaccination. The DNA sequence reads TGTGCTAGTGGTTTGGTATGGTCCGCAGATACGCAGTATTTT. This sequence encodes CASGLVWSADTQYF.